Reported below is one TCR beta chain. Its specificity is unknown. This specimen comes from a study of identical twins. General study points: Part of the zero-insertion signal could reflect confounding by invariant MAIT and iNKT cells. Out-of-frame alpha sequences common to twins exhibited a surplus of low generation probability. Excess sharing between twins was weaker in beta out-of-frame sequences.

With template switching, a universal primer site was added, and the cDNA carried unique molecular identifiers. One entry per CDR3 protein, called by TCRdb with MiXCR from the 5' RACE reads. The sample has around 370,000 distinct CDR3 sequences, roughly 9% seen once. Germline CDR1 is DFQATT and CDR2 is SNEGSKA (reference sequence). The CDR3 is 13 residues long. The V end lost 6 bases, the J end lost 1 base, and 13 bases lay between the germline ends. Sequenced sample: naive T cells sorted from blood. This sequence was found in a woman in her forties or fifties in good health. The chain is built from TRBV20-1 and TRBJ2-7; D unclear. As DNA, the CDR3 is TGCAGTGCCCGAAGGGCTCTTTCCTACGAGCAGTACTTC. This gives the protein CSARRALSYEQYF.